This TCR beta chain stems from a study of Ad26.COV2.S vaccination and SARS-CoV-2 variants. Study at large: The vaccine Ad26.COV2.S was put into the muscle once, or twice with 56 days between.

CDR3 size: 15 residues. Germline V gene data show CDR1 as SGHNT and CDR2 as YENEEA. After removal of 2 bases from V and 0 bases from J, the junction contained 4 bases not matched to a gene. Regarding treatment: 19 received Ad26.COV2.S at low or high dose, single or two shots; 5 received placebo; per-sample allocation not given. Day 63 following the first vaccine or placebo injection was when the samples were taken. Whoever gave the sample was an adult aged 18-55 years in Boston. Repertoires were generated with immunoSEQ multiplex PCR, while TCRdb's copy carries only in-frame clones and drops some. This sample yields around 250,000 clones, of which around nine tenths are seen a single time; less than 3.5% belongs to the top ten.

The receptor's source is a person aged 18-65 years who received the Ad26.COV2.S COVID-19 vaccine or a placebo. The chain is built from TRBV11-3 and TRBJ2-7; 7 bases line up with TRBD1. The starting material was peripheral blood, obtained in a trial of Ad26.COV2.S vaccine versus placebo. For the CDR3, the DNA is TGTGCCAGCAGCTTAATGGCAGGGGGCTCCTACGAGCAGTACTTC. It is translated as CASSLMAGGSYEQYF.